A single sample is the source of the 23 T cell receptor beta chains below, sequenced in a study of T cell responses to AZD1222 COVID-19 vaccine. The protocol was immunoSEQ multiplex PCR, while the TCRdb copy is restricted to in-frame clones and leaves out a portion. The sample includes tens of thousands of clones, roughly 90% of them seen just once. This sample comprised peripheral blood, obtained on day 0 of AZD1222 vaccination. Receptor source: an adult in good health.

V is TRBV3-1 (or the pseudogene TRBV3-2) and J is TRBJ1-4, with D tentatively TRBD1 (6 bases). Germline V gene lookup returns CDR1 LGHDT and CDR2 YNNKEL (reference sequence). V was shortened by 1 base and J by 4 bases, with 7 bases between the two germline ends. The CDR3 covers 14 residues. The CDR3 reads CASSQGDINEKLFF. CDR3 DNA sequence: TGTGCCAGCAGCCAAGGGGACATTAATGAAAAACTGTTTTTT.

This sequence joins TRBV6-2 or TRBV6-3 and TRBJ2-3; maybe TRBD2 (5 bases). The CDR3 has 12 residues. Per the germline V gene, CDR1 is MNHEY and CDR2 is SVGEGT. With 5 bases removed from V and 9 bases from J, the gap between germline ends came to 12 bases. The CDR3: CASSNPDYTQYF. CDR3 nucleotide sequence: TGTGCCAGCAGTAACCCCGACTACACGCAGTATTTT.

The gene calls are TRBV5-1 and TRBJ2-7; D gene ambiguous. Germline-derived CDR1 and CDR2 are SGHRS and YFSETQ. V was pared by 1 base and J by 2 bases, with 4 bases between. The CDR3 has 12 residues. CDR3 nucleotide sequence: TGCGCCAGCAGCTTGTCCGCCTACGAGCAGTACTTC. Translated, it gives CASSLSAYEQYF.

The chain joins TRBV7-6 to TRBJ2-7; tentative D call: TRBD2 (6 bases). V was shortened by 5 bases and J by 2 bases, with 16 bases between the two germline ends. CDR3 length: 15 residues. Germline-derived CDR1 and CDR2 are SGHVS and FNYEAQ. In nucleotides, the CDR3 is TGTGCCAGCAGCGACGGTGGGGACTCGACCTACGAGCAGTACTTC. This sequence encodes CASSDGGDSTYEQYF. Complete variable domain (other parts from reference TRBV7-6 and TRBJ2-7): GAGVSQSPRYKVTKRGQDVALRCDPISGHVSLYWYRQALGQGPEFLTYFNYEAQQDKSGLPNDRFSAERPEGSISTLTIQRTEQRDSAMYRCASSDGGDSTYEQYFGPGTRLTVT.

The chain employs TRBV11-2 and TRBJ2-7; tentatively, D is TRBD1 or TRBD2 (5 bases each). Germline-derived CDR1 and CDR2 are SGHAT and FQNNGV. Trimming took 5 bases from V and 3 from J, leaving 14 bases between them. The CDR3 loop spans 14 amino acids. Here the CDR3 reads CASSRGGGIYEQYF. In nucleotides, the CDR3 is TGTGCCAGCAGCCGGGGTGGGGGAATCTACGAGCAGTACTTC.

V usage is TRBV5-1 and J usage is TRBJ1-2, with D maybe TRBD1 (5 bases). The CDR3 covers 13 residues. From germline, CDR1 is SGHRS and CDR2 YFSETQ. V lost 0 bases and J 2 bases, leaving 5 bases between the germline ends. CDR3 sequence (DNA): TGCGCCAGCAGCTTGGGACAGAACTATGGCTACACCTTC. It codes for CASSLGQNYGYTF.

This clone was counted once. The genes are TRBV19 and TRBJ1-5, with D possibly TRBD1 on 6 matching bases. The V and J ends lost 5 bases and 1 base respectively, with 12 bases between them. Germline V gene lookup returns CDR1 LNHDA and CDR2 SQIVND (reference sequence). The CDR3 sequence is 15 residues long. The CDR3 bases are TGTGCCAGTAGTCCACAGGGAGGAAGCAATCAGCCCCAGCATTTT. As protein: CASSPQGGSNQPQHF.

This chain connects TRBV10-3 to TRBJ2-1; D unresolved. The CDR3 is 16 residues long. From germline, CDR1 is ENHRY and CDR2 SYGVKD. V was pared by 3 bases and J by 8 bases, with 20 bases between. This chain's CDR3 is CAISDSPLTSLDEQFF. The CDR3 DNA follows: TGTGCCATCAGTGATTCTCCCCTCACGAGTCTGGATGAGCAGTTCTTC.

The chain links TRBV29-1 to TRBJ1-5; TRBD1 aligns across 7 bases. CDR1 and CDR2 from the germline V gene are SQVTM and ANQGSEA. The CDR3 runs to 12 residues. The V gene end was trimmed by 6 bases and the J gene end by 7 bases; junction bases not matched to a gene: 6. The CDR3 nucleotides are TGCAGCGTGGCGACAGGGTCCCAGCCCCAGCATTTT. It specifies CSVATGSQPQHF.

V is TRBV5-5 and J is TRBJ2-1; D remains ambiguous. The V end lost 1 base, the J end lost 8 bases, and 10 bases lay between the germline ends. Germline V lookup: CDR1 SGHKS, CDR2 YYEKEE (reference sequence). The CDR3 is 13 amino acids. The CDR3 bases are TGTGCCAGCAGCTTGATCGCTGACGATGAGCAGTTCTTC. Translated, it gives CASSLIADDEQFF.

Points on this clone: At one boundary the junction diverges from the germline segment, which might be a read error. The rearrangement joins TRBV27 to TRBJ2-7; 7 bases are a match to TRBD1. The CDR3 loop spans 12 amino acids. From germline, CDR1 is MNHEY and CDR2 SMNVEV (reference sequence). CDR3 protein: CANSPATGEQYF. As DNA, the CDR3 is TGTGCCAACAGTCCAGCGACAGGGGAGCAGTACTTC.

CDR3 nucleotides: TGTGCCAGCAGCCAAGGGGCTAGCGGGAGCGATGAGCAGTTCTTC. Its protein is CASSQGASGSDEQFF. The chain has TRBV4-2 and TRBJ2-1, with 10 bases that match TRBD2. With 1 base clipped from V and 8 bases from J, the junction kept 5 bases outside the gene matches. Germline V gene lookup returns CDR1 LGHNA and CDR2 YNFKEQ. The CDR3 runs 15 residues.

The CDR3 nucleotides read TGCAGCGCAGGTGTCAGTAACACCGGGGAGCTGTTTTTT. Protein sequence: CSAGVSNTGELFF. V is TRBV29-1 and J is TRBJ2-2, with unresolved D. This CDR3 region has 13 residues. Germline lookup yields CDR1 SQVTM and CDR2 ANQGSEA. Trimming removed 7 bases from V and 2 bases from J, with 11 bases in between.

The chain is built from TRBV11-2 and TRBJ2-1; perhaps TRBD2 as D (7 bases). Trimming removed 5 bases from V and 10 bases from J, with 12 bases in between. CDR3 size: 12 residues. CDR1 SGHAT and CDR2 FQNNGV come from the germline V gene. The CDR3 protein is CASSQGRGEQFF. CDR3 nucleotides: TGTGCCAGCAGCCAGGGGCGGGGGGAGCAGTTCTTC.

The V call is TRBV27, the J call TRBJ1-4; D gene unclear. Germline lookup yields CDR1 MNHEY and CDR2 SMNVEV (reference sequence). Trimming removed 6 bases at V and 8 bases at J, with 19 bases between. CDR3 length: 15 amino acids. The CDR3: CASSLTGSLGEKLFF. The CDR3 nucleotides are TGTGCCAGCAGCCTAACCGGCAGTCTTGGGGAAAAACTGTTTTTT. The variable domain in full, completed from reference TRBV27 and TRBJ1-4, reads EAQVTQNPRYLITVTGKKLTVTCSQNMNHEYMSWYRQDPGLGLRQIYYSMNVEVTDKGDVPEGYKVSRKEKRNFPLILESPSPNQTSLYFCASSLTGSLGEKLFFGSGTQLSVL.

The rearrangement uses TRBV9 and TRBJ1-2; a possible D gene is TRBD1 (6 bases). The CDR3 has 16 residues. Germline values: CDR1 SGDLS, CDR2 YYNGEE. V was trimmed by 0 bases and J by 6 bases, leaving 18 bases between them. The CDR3 region is CASSVVIEGERNGYTF. The CDR3 region has the DNA TGTGCCAGCAGCGTAGTAATTGAGGGGGAGAGGAATGGCTACACCTTC.

The gene calls are TRBV29-1 and TRBJ2-1, with 9 bases lining up with TRBD2. Germline V lookup: CDR1 SQVTM, CDR2 ANQGSEA. Trimming removed 8 bases from V and 5 bases from J; junction bases left unmatched: 10. The CDR3 runs to 14 residues. CDR3: CSTGSSGSHNEQFF. The CDR3 DNA reads TGCAGCACGGGCAGTAGCGGGAGCCACAATGAGCAGTTCTTC.

The rearrangement uses TRBV18 and TRBJ1-5; D ambiguous. V lost 3 bases, J lost 5 bases, and 8 bases lay in between. Germline CDR1 and CDR2: KGHSH and LQKENI. The CDR3 spans 13 residues. For the CDR3, the DNA is TGTGCCAGCTCACCGGCCCAGTATCAGCCCCAGCATTTT. It codes for CASSPAQYQPQHF.

V and J are TRBV7-8 and TRBJ1-2, with 10 bases aligning to TRBD1. CDR1 is SGHVS and CDR2 is FQNEAQ in the germline V gene. V dropped 5 bases and J dropped 3; count of bases not matched to a gene: 9. The CDR3 covers 16 residues. The CDR3 loop is CASSPQGQGSYYGYTF. The CDR3 DNA follows: TGTGCCAGCAGCCCTCAGGGACAGGGGTCCTACTATGGCTACACCTTC.

The chain uses TRBV12-3 or TRBV12-4 and TRBJ2-3; D gene unclear. Trimming shortened V by 5 bases and J by 0 bases, and 6 bases separated the two germline ends. There are 13 residues in the CDR3. The CDR3 loop reads CASSIDSTDTQYF. In DNA form, the CDR3 reads TGTGCCAGCAGTATTGACAGCACAGATACGCAGTATTTT.

The chain uses TRBV11-2 and TRBJ2-1; 12 bases align to TRBD2. V lost 5 bases to trimming and J lost 5 bases; unmatched junction nucleotides: 10. Germline loops: CDR1 SGHAT, CDR2 FQNNGV. The CDR3 consists of 17 residues. Written as DNA, the CDR3 is TGTGCCAGCAGCCCGACTAGCGGGAGCTGGGGACACAATGAGCAGTTCTTC. This encodes CASSPTSGSWGHNEQFF.

This chain connects TRBV5-1 to TRBJ2-1; tentatively, D is TRBD2 (6 bases). The CDR3 extends over 13 amino acids. V was shortened by 5 bases and J by 5 bases, with 11 bases between the two germline ends. Germline CDR1 SGHRS, CDR2 YFSETQ. CDR3 region: CASSRTGDNEQFF. The CDR3 DNA sequence: TGCGCCAGCAGTAGGACGGGAGACAATGAGCAGTTCTTC.

This clone showed up just once. The chain couples TRBV7-9 to TRBJ2-5; no clear D. Germline CDR1 reads SEHNR; CDR2 reads FQNEAQ (reference sequence). This CDR3 contains 17 residues. Trimming pared 5 bases from V and 1 base from J, leaving 20 bases between. CDR3 in amino acids: CASSPRPYHGLQETQYF. As DNA, the CDR3 is TGTGCCAGCAGCCCCCGGCCTTACCACGGGCTCCAAGAGACCCAGTACTTC.